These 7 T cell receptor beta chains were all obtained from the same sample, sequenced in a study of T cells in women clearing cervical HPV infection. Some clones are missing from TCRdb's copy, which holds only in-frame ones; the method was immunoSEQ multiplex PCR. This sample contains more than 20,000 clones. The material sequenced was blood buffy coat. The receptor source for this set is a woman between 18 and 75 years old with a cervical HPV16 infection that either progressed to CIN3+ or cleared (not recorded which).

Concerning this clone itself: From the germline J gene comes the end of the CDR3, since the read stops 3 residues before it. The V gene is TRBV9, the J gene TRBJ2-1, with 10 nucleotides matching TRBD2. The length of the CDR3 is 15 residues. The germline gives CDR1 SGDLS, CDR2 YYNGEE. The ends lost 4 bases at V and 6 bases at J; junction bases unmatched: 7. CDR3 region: CASSPQAGGRNEQFF. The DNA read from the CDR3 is TGTGCCAGCAGCCCTCAAGCGGGGGGGCGCAATGAG.

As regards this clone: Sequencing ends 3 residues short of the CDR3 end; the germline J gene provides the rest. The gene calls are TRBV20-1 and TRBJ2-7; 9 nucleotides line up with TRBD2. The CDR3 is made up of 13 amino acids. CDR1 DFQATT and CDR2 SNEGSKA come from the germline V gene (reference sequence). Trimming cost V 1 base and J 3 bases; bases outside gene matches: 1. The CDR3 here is CSARGTSDYEQYF. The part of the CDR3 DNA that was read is TGCAGTGCTAGAGGGACTAGCGACTACGAG.

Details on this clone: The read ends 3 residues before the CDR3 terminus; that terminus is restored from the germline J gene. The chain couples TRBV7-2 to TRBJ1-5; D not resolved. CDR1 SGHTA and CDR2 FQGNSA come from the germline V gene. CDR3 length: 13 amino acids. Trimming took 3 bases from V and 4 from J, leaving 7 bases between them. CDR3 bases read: TGTGCCAGCAGCTTGGGCAGGAATCAGCCC. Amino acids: CASSLGRNQP. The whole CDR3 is CASSLGRNQPQHF.

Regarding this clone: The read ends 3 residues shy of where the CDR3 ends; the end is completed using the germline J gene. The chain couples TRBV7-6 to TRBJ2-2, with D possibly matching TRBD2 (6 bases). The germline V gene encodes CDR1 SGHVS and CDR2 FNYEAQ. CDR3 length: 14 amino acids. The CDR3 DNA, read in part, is TGTGCCAGCAGCTTAGGTGGGGGGAATGGAAAG. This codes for CASSLGGGNGK. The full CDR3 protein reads CASSLGGGNGKLFF. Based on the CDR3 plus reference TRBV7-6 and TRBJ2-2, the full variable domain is GAGVSQSPRYKVTKRGQDVALRCDPISGHVSLYWYRQALGQGPEFLTYFNYEAQQDKSGLPNDRFSAERPEGSISTLTIQRTEQRDSAMYRCASSLGGGNGKLFFGEGSRLTVL.

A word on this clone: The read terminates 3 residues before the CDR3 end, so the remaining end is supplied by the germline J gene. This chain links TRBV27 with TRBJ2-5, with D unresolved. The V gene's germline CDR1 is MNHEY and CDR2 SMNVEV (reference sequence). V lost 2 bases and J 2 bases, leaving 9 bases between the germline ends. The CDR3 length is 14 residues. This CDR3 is CASSLVSNQETQYF. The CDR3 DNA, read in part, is TGTGCCAGCAGTTTAGTTTCAAATCAAGAGACC.

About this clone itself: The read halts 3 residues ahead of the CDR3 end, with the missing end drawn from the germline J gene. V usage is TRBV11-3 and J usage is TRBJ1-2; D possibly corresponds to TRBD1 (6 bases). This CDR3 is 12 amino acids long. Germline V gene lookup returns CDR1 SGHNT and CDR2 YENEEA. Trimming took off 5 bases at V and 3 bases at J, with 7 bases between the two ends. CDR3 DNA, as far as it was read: TGTGCCAGCAGCCCAGGGGACTATGGC. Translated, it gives CASSPGDYG. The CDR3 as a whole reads CASSPGDYGYTF.

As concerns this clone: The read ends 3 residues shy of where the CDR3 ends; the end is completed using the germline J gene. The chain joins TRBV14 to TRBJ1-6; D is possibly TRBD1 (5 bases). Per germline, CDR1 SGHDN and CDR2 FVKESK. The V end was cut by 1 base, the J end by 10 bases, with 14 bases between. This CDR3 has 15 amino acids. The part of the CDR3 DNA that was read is TGTGCCAGCAGCCAAGGGCAGGGAAATTGGTCACCC. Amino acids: CASSQGQGNWSP. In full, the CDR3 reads CASSQGQGNWSPLHF.